This entry is about one T cell receptor beta chain. The antigen it recognizes is unknown. The junction departs from the called germline gene at one end, perhaps through a read error. The read stops 3 residues short of the end of the CDR3; the missing end is completed from the germline J gene. Every participant had a single incident cervical HPV16 infection, and prevalent HPV16 infections were excluded. Cervical HPV DNA was detected with MY09/MY11 PCR, and genotyping was done with dot-blot hybridization. Roughly 15 mL of heparinized blood were centrifuged, and the buffy coat was split into aliquots, frozen at -30 degrees C, and then kept at -80 degrees C. QIAGEN kits were used to extract genomic DNA from buffy coat specimens. As encoded in the germline V gene, CDR1 is MGHRA while CDR2 is YSYEKL. Spanning cysteine to phenylalanine, the CDR3 consists of 13 amino acids. Sequencing covers 30 bases of the CDR3, shown here with the frame starting at base 1.

These data come from a study of T cells in women clearing cervical HPV infection (dated by TCRdb to the late 2010s). Regarding the research as a whole: The cases were about 23 women with histologically confirmed HPV16-related CIN3 or worse, and 2 of those women had invasive cancers. Controls were around 25 women whose single incident HPV16 infection cleared within 12 months without precancer or cancer developing. Case blood was taken at the visit when the lesion was first identified, whereas control blood was taken when infection was no longer detected. For cases, a median interval of approximately 140 days, with an interquartile range of about 90 to 210 days, was observed between lesion detection and blood sampling. Since only a few of the women had HLA typing available, the possibility that HLA type was acting as a confounder could not be ruled out. As quality controls, five blinded duplicates were added to each group, bringing the total to approximately 60 samples made up of around 50 participants and 10 or so replicates. Cases and controls were matched on age within five years and on year of sample collection. A median age of approximately 30 years was observed in cases versus under 40 in controls, and no significant differences in baseline characteristics were found. Nested within Costa Rica's Guanacaste HPV Natural History Study, an exploratory proof-of-principle case-control study compared TCR repertoires across cervical HPV16 outcomes. The parent cohort enrolled around 10,000 women aged 18 or older in Guanacaste, Costa Rica, during about 1992 to 1995 and followed them for around 7 years.

Broader findings and caveats from the paper: Because T-cell numbers per sample were unknown, differences in richness could reflect varying T-cell content rather than repertoire biology. The cross-sectional design could not show whether the associations came before the infection or were a result of it, and neither effector/memory subsets nor HPV-specific T cells were isolated. Random forest classifiers that combined richness and V gene abundances separated cases from controls with an estimated AUC of 0.83. Significantly higher TCR repertoire richness was observed in CIN3+ cases than in controls across sequencing depths, whereas no difference in evenness was found. Cases had lower TRBV6-7 relative abundance than controls (approximately 0.11% versus 0.16%; Bonferroni P = 0.0008).

The immunoSEQ assay used multiplex PCR to amplify TCR beta CDR3 regions from an average of approximately 1,300 ng of genomic DNA per sample. To correct primer bias, the assay used a complete synthetic TCR repertoire to set an amplification baseline. Amplicons were sequenced on the Illumina platform. On the authors' methods: Sequence errors were corrected by clustering with frequency ratios and a modified nearest-neighbor algorithm, and the sequences were then analyzed in the immunoSEQ Analyzer using IMGT gene definitions. At each rarefaction depth, TCR richness and evenness were averaged across 20 rarefaction repeats, and any sample with fewer sequences than the depth was left out. V, D and J gene relative abundances were compared between groups with Wilcoxon rank sum tests, applying FDR correction. In the blinded duplicates, the intraclass correlation was approximately 96% for TCR richness and averaged about 80% across 66 gene segments. The table was pulled from immuneACCESS by TCRdb, which kept in-frame rearrangements only. Such tables lose some clones; where checked, under half of the loss comes from unresolved V genes, and the rest has no known cause. V, J and clone size derive from that table, while D and trimming were established from the DNA sequence. The sample table gives over 9,000 clones. Approximately 8% of the sample is held by the ten biggest clonotypes.

The receptor chain draws on TRBV4-1 and TRBJ2-1; the D gene assignment is perhaps TRBD1 or TRBD2, with each matching 6 bases. Sequencing was done on a sample of blood buffy coat. The sequence was obtained from a woman aged 18-69 years with a cervical HPV16 infection that either progressed to CIN3+ or cleared (not recorded which). CDR3 DNA, as far as it was read: TGCACCAGCAGCCAGGGGCGGGGTGATGAG. This yields the protein CTSSQGRGDE. In full, the CDR3 is CTSSQGRGDEQFF.